This T cell receptor beta chain was recovered during a study of metastatic and nonmetastatic thyroid tumors. About the research overall: Patients with malignant and benign thyroid disease provided blood and tumor or nodule tissue, whose repertoires were compared. Study-wide results and caveats: Versus benign nodules, malignant thyroid tumors reportedly had significantly higher TCR beta diversity, in blood and tumor.

Per the original methods: The study took CDR3 differences across clinicopathological groups and made a distant-metastasis classifier for papillary thyroid cancer from them. TCRdb re-called the PCR reads via MiXCR. The V and J calls reflect TCRdb's pipeline rather than the authors' work. Among some 34,000 clones listed, 20% to 25% were seen once. This clone was seen only a few times. The antigen remains undetermined. The junction departs from the called germline gene at one end, perhaps through a read error. This CDR3 region has 15 residues. Germline-derived CDR1 and CDR2 are SNHLY and FYNNEI. Thyroid surgery was preceded by no treatment in any patient.

Sequences were obtained from blood. This rearrangement joins TRBV2 to TRBJ2-3, with D unclear. The TCR was taken from a female donor with papillary thyroid cancer or a benign thyroid nodule (not recorded which). Some clones in this sample may be carry-over from other donors' samples. CDR3 sequence: CVSISRYSPTDTQYF. For the CDR3, the DNA is TGTGTCAGCATCTCCCGGTACAGCCCCACAGATACGCAGTATTTT.